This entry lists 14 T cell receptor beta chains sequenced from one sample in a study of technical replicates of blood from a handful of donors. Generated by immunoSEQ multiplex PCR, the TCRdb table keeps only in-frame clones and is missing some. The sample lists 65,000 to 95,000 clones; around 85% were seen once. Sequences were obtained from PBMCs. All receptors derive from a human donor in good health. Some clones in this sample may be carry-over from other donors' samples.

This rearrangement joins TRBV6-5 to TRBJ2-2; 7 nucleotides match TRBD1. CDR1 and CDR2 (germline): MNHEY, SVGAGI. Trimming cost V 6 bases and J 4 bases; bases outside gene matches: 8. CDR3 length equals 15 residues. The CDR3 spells CASRPDREPTGELFF. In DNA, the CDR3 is TGTGCCAGCAGACCTGACAGGGAACCCACCGGGGAGCTGTTTTTT.

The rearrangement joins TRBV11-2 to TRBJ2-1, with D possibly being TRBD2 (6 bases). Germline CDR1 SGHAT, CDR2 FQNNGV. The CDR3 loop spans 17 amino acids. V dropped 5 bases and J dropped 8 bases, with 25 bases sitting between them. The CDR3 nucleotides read TGTGCCAGCAGCCAGGTGGGCCAGCCCGGGAGTGGATATGAGCAGTTCTTC. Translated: CASSQVGQPGSGYEQFF.

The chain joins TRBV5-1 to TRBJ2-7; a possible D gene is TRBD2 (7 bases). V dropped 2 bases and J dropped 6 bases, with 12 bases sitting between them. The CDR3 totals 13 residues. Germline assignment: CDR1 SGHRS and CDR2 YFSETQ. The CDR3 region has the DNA TGCGCCAGCAGCTTAGAGGGGGGGGGCGAGCAGTACTTC. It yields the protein CASSLEGGGEQYF.

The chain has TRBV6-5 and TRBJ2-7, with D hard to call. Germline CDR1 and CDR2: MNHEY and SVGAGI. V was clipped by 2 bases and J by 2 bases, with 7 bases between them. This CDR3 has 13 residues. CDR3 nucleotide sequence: TGTGCCAGCAGTTACGGAGCAGCCTACGAGCAGTACTTC. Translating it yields CASSYGAAYEQYF.

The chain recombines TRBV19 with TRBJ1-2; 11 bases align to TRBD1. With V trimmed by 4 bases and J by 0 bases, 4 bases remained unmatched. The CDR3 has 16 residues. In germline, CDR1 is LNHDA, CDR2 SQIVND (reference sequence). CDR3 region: CASSRTGGLSNYGYTF. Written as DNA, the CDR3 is TGTGCCAGTAGTAGGACAGGGGGCCTTTCTAACTATGGCTACACCTTC.

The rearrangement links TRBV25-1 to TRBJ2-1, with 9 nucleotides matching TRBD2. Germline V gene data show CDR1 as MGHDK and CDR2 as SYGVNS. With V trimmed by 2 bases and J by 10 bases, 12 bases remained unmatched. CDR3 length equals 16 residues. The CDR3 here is CASSERGTPLAGEQFF. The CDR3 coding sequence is TGTGCCAGCAGTGAAAGGGGGACACCGCTAGCGGGAGAGCAGTTCTTC.

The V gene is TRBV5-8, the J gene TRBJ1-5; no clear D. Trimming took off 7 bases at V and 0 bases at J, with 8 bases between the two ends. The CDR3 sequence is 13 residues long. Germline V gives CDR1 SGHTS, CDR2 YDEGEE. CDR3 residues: CASAINSNQPQHF. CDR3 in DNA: TGTGCCAGCGCGATAAATAGCAATCAGCCCCAGCATTTT.

The CDR3 here is CASSAGQTLGTQYF. In nucleotides, the CDR3 is TGTGCCAGCAGCGCTGGACAGACCCTCGGGACCCAGTACTTC. This chain joins TRBV9 and TRBJ2-5, with a possible D match to TRBD1 (6 bases). The CDR3 consists of 14 residues. CDR1 SGDLS and CDR2 YYNGEE come from the germline V gene. V dropped 3 bases and J dropped 7 bases, with 16 bases sitting between them.

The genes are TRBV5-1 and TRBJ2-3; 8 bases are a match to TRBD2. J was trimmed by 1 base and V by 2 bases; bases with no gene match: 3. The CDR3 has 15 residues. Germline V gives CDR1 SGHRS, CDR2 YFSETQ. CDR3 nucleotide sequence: TGCGCCAGCAGCTTCGGAGCGGGGGGCACAGATACGCAGTATTTT. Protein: CASSFGAGGTDTQYF.

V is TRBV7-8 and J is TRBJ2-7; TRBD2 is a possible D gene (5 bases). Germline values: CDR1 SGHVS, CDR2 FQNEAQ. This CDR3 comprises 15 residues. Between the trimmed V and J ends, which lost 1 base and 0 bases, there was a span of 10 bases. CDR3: CASSLESGSSYEQYF. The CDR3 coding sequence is TGTGCCAGCAGCTTAGAATCTGGGAGCTCCTACGAGCAGTACTTC.

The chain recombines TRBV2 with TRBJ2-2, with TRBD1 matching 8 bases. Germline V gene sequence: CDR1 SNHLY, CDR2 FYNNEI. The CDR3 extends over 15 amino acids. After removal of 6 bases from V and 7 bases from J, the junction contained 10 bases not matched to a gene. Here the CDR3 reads CASRVGQGVNGELFF. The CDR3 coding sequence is TGTGCCAGCAGAGTTGGACAGGGTGTTAACGGGGAGCTGTTTTTT.

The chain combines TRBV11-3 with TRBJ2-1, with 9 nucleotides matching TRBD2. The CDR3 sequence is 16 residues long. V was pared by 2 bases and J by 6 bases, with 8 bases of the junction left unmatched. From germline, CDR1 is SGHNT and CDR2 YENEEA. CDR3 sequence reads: CASSLIFLAGSNEQFF. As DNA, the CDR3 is TGTGCCAGCAGCTTAATCTTCCTAGCGGGATCCAATGAGCAGTTCTTC.

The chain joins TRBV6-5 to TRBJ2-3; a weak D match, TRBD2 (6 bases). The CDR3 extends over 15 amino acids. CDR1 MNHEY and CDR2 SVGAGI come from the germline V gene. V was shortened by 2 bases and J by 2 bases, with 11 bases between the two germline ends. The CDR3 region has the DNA TGTGCCAGCAGTTACGGGGGAGGCTACACAGATACGCAGTATTTT. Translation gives CASSYGGGYTDTQYF.

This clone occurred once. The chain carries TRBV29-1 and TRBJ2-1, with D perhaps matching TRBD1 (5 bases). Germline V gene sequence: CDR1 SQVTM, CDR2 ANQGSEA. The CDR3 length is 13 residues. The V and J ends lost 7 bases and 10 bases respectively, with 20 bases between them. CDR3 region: CSETHTREEEQFF. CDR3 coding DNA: TGCAGCGAGACCCATACCAGGGAAGAAGAGCAGTTCTTC.